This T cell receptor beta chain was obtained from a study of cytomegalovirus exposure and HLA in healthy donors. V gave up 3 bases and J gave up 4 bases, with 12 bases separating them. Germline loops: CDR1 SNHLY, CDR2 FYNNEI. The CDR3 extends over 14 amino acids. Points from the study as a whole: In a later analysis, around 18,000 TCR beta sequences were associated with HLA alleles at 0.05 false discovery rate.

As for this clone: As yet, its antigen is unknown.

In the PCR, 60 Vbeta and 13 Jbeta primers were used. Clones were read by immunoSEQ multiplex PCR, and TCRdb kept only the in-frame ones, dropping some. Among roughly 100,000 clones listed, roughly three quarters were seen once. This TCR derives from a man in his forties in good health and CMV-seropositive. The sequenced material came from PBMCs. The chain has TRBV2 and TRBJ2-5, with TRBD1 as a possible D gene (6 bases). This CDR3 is CASSDSGVAETQYF. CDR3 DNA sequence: TGTGCCAGCAGTGATTCAGGGGTGGCAGAGACCCAGTACTTC.